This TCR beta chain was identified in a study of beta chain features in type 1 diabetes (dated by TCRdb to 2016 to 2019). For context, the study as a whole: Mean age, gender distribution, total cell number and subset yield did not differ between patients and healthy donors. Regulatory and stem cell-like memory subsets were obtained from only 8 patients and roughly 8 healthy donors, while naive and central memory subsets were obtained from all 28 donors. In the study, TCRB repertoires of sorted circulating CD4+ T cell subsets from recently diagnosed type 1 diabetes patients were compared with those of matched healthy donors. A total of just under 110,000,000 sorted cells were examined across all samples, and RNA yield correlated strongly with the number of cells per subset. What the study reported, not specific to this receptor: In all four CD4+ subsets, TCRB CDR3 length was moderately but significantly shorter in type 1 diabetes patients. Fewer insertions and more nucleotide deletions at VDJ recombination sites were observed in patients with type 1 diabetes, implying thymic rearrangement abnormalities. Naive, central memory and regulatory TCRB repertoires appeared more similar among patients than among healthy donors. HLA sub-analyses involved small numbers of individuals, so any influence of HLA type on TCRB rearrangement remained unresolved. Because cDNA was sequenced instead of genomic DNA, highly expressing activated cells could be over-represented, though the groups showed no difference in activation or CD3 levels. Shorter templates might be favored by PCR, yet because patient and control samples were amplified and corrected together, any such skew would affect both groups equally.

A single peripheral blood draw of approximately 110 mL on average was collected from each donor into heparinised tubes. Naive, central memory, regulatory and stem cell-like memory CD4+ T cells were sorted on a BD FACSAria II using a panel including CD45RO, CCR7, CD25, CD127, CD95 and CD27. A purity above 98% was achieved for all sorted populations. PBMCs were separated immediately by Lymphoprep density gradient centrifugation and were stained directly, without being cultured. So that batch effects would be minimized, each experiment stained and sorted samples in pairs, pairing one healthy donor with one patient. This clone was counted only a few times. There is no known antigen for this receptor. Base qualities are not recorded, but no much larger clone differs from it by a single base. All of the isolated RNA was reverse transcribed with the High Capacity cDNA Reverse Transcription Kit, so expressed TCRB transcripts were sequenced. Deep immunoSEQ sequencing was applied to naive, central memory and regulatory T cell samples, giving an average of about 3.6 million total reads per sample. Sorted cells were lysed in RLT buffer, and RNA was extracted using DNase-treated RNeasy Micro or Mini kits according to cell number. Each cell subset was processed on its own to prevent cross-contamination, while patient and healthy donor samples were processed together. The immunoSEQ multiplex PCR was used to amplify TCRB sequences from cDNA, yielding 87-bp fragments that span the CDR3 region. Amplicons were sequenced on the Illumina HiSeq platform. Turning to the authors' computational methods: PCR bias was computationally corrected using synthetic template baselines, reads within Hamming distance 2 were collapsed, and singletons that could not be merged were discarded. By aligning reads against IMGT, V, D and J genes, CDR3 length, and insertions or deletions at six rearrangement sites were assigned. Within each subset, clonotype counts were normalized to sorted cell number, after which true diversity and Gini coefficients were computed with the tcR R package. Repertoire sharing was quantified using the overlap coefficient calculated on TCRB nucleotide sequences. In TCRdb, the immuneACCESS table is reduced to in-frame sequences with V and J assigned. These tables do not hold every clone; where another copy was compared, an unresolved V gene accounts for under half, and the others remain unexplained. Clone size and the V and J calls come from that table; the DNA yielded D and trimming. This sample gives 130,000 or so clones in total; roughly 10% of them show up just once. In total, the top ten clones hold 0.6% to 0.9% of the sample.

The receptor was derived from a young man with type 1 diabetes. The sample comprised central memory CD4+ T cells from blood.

The CDR3: CASSQDLSVRGYGYTF. The DNA sequence is TGCGCCAGCAGCCAAGATCTTTCTGTTCGGGGGTATGGCTACACCTTC. Recombination joined TRBV4-3 with TRBJ1-2; the best D guess is TRBD1, with 5 bases matching. The CDR3 holds 16 amino acids from the cysteine to the phenylalanine. The entry retains the CDR3 DNA only, 48 bases that are in frame from base 1. V was cut back by 0 bases and J by 5 bases, leaving a gap of 16 bases between them. The CDR1 and CDR2 encoded by the germline V gene are LGHNA and YSLEER.